This T cell receptor beta chain appears in the sequencing data of a study of T cells in Graves' hyperthyroidism and ophthalmopathy. Diagnoses were made from clinical symptoms, serum measures (thyroxine and TRAb), thyroid ultrasound and orbital computed tomography. 10 ml of fresh peripheral blood supplied the PBMCs. This clonotype was seen at least ten times. Its antigen is as yet unknown. Amplification of TCR beta CDR3 regions used RNA as the template. With the HTBI primer set, the TCR CDR3 went through a first round of RT-PCR. TCRdb re-called the multiplex PCR reads with MiXCR, one entry per CDR3 protein. The sample has roughly 280,000 distinct CDR3 sequences; 20% to 25% are singletons. Whole-study results and caveats: From stable hyperthyroidism, ophthalmopathy was separated by a 13 V-J model.

The TCR was taken from a man between 25 and 39 years old with Graves' ophthalmopathy. Specimen: blood.

DNA for the CDR3: TGCGCCAGCAGCTTGGCAGCGGGATGGCGCTACAATGAGCAGTTCTTC. It translates to CASSLAAGWRYNEQFF. J is TRBJ2-1 and V is TRBV5-1, with 7 bases fitting TRBD2. The CDR3 extends over 16 amino acids. Germline V gene lookup returns CDR1 SGHRS and CDR2 YFSETQ. The V and J ends lost 0 bases and 3 bases, in that order; junction bases with no gene match: 6.